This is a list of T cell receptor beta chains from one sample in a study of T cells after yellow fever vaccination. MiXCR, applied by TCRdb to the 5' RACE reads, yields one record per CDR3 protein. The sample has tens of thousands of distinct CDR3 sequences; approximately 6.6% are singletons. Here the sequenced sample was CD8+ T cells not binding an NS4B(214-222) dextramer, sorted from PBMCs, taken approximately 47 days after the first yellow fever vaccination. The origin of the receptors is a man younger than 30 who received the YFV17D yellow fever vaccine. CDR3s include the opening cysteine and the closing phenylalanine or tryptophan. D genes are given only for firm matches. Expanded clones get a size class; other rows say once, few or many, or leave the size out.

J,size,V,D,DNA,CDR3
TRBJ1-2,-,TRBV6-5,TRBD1,TGTGCCAGCAGTTACGGGACAGGGAGTAATGGCTACACCTTC,CASSYGTGSNGYTF
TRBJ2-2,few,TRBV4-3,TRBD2,TGCGCCAGCAGCCAAGTCGGGCGGGGGGCACTTGATGGGGAGCTGTTTTTT,CASSQVGRGALDGELFF
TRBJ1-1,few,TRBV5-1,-,TGCGCCAGCAGCTTGGGCTGGCTAGACACTGAAGCTTTCTTT,CASSLGWLDTEAFF
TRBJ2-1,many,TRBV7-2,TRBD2,TGTGCCAGCAGCCACCCCCGGACTAGCGGGGACAATGAGCAGTTCTTC,CASSHPRTSGDNEQFF
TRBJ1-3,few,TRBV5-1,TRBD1,TGCGCCAGCAGCTTGGGGGACAGCTCTGGAAACACCATATATTTT,CASSLGDSSGNTIYF
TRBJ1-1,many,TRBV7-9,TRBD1,TGTGCCAGCAGAGCGGACAGGGCCGTTGAAGCTTTCTTT,CASRADRAVEAFF
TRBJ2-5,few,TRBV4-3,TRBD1,TGCGCCAGCAGTGGGACAGGGTTTCAAGAGACCCAGTACTTC,CASSGTGFQETQYF
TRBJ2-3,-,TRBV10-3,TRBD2,TGTGCCATCAGTCCAAGCGGGGGTCGGATTGATACGCAGTATTTT,CAISPSGGRIDTQYF
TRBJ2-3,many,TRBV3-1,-,TGTGCCAGCAGCCAACTGCCGACAGGCCCAGATACGCAGTATTTT,CASSQLPTGPDTQYF
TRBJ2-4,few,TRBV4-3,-,TGCGCCAGCAGCCCCCCCGGGGGTCGATACCGTCCTATAGCCAAAAACATTCAGTACTTC,CASSPPGGRYRPIAKNIQYF
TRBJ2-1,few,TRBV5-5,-,TGTGCCAGCAGCCTCAACAGGGTATCACGCAATGAGCAGTTCTTC,CASSLNRVSRNEQFF
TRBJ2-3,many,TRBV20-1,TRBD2,TGCAGTGCCGGACTACTAGCGGGGGGCTGGGATACGCAGTATTTT,CSAGLLAGGWDTQYF
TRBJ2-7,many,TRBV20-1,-,TGCAGTGCTAGGGACACCGGCAGGGTGGCAGGTTCCTCCTACGAGCAGTACTTC,CSARDTGRVAGSSYEQYF
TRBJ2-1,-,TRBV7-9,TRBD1,TGTGCCAGCAGCATCGTCACAGGGGGCTCCTACAATGAGCAGTTCTTC,CASSIVTGGSYNEQFF
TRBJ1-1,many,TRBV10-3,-,TGTGCCATCGGGAGAAAAGCACAGAATACTGAAGCTTTCTTT,CAIGRKAQNTEAFF
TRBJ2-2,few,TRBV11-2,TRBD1,TGTGCCAGCAGCCAAACAGGGGGCCCCGGCACCGGGGAGCTGTTTTTT,CASSQTGGPGTGELFF
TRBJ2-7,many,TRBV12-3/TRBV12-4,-,TGTGCCAGCAGACTCAGGGGGTGGGGGGATTACGAGCAGTACTTC,CASRLRGWGDYEQYF